The present T cell receptor beta chain was sequenced within a study of T cell responses to AZD1222 COVID-19 vaccine. For the study at large: Second-dose groups at about 4 or about 12 weeks were pooled.

The CDR3 sequence is 16 residues long. V lost 5 bases and J 7 bases, leaving 23 bases between the germline ends. Germline CDR1 reads SGHNT; CDR2 reads YENEEA. Study outcomes and limitations: Seropositivity was recorded at baseline in only 6 or 7 AZD1222 recipients. Spike-wide vaccine-associated CD4 TCRs dominated at 160-218 and 743-854.

Data came from immunoSEQ multiplex PCR; TCRdb stores just in-frame clones and leaves some out. The sample lists around 100,000 clones; around 90% were seen once. About this clone itself: Its target is not known.

The TCR was taken from an adult in good health. The sample in question was peripheral blood, obtained on day 0 of AZD1222 vaccination. The chain is built from TRBV11-3 and TRBJ2-5; D is uncertain. This CDR3 is CASSLLPGPGRMTQYF. Written as DNA, the CDR3 is TGTGCCAGCAGCCTCTTACCGGGCCCAGGACGTATGACCCAGTACTTC.